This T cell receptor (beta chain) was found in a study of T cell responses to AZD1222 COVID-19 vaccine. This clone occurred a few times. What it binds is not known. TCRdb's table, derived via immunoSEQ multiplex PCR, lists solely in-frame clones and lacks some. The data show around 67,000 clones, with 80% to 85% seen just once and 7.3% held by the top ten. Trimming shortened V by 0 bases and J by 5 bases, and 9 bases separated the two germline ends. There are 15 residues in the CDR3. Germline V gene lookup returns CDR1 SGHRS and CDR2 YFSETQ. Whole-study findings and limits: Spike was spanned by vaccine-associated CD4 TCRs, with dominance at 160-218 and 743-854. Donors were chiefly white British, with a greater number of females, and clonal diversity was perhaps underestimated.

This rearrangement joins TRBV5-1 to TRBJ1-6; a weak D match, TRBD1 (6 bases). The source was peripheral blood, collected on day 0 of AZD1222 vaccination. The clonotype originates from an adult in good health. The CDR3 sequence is CASSLGTVDNSPLHF. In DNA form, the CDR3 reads TGCGCCAGCAGCTTGGGGACAGTTGATAATTCACCCCTCCACTTT.